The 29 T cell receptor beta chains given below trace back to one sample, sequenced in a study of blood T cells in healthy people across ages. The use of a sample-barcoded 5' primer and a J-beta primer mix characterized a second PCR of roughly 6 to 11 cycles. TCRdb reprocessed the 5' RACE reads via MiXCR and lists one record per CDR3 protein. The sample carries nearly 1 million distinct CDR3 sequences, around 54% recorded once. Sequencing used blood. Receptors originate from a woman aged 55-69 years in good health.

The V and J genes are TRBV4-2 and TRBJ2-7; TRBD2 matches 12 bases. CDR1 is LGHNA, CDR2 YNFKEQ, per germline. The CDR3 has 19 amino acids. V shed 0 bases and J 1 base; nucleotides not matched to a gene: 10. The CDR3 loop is CASSQDDRLAGALSYEQYF. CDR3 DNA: TGTGCCAGCAGCCAAGATGATAGACTAGCGGGAGCGTTATCCTACGAGCAGTACTTC.

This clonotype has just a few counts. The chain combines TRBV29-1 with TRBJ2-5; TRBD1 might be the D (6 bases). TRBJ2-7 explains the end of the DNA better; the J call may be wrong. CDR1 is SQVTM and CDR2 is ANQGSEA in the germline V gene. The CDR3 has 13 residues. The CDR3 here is CSVREQGPGEQYF. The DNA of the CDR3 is TGCAGCGTCCGAGAACAGGGACCGGGCGAGCAGTACTTC.

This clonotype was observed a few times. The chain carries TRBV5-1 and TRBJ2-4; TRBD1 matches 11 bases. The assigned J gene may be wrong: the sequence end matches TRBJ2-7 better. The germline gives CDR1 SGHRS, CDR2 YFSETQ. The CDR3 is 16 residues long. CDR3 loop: CASSSQPGQGAYEQYF. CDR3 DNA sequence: TGCGCCAGCAGCTCACAACCTGGACAGGGGGCGTACGAGCAGTACTTC.

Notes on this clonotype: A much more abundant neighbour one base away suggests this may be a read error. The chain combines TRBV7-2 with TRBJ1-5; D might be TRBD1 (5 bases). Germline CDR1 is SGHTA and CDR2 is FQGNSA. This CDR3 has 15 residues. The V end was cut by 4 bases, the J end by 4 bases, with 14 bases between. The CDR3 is CASSCRRRGNQPQHF. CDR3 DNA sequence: TGTGCCAGCAGCTGCCGACGGAGGGGTAATCAGCCCCAGCATTTT.

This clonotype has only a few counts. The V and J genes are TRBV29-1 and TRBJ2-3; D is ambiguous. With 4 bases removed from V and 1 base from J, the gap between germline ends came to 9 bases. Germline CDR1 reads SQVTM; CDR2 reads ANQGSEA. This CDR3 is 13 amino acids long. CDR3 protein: CSVALQGTDTQYF. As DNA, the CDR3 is TGCAGCGTTGCACTGCAGGGCACAGATACGCAGTATTTT.

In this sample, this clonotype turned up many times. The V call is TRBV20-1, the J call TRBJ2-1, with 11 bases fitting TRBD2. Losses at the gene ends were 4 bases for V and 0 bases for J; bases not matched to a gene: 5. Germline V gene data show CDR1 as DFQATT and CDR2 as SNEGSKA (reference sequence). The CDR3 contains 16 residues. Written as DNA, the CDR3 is TGCAGTGCTACCCTAGCGGGAGGCAGCTCCTACAATGAGCAGTTCTTC. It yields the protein CSATLAGGSSYNEQFF.

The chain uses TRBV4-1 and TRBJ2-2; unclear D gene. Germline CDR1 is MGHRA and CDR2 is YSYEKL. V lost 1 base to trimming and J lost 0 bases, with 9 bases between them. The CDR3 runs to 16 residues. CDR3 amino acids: CASSQGSVANTGELFF. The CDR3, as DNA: TGCGCCAGCAGCCAAGGGTCGGTGGCGAACACCGGGGAGCTGTTTTTT.

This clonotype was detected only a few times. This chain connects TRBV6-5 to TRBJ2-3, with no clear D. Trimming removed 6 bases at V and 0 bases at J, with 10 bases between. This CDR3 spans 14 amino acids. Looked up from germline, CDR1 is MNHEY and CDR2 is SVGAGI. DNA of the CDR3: TGTGCCAGCAGATATGGGCGGAGCACAGATACGCAGTATTTT. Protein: CASRYGRSTDTQYF.

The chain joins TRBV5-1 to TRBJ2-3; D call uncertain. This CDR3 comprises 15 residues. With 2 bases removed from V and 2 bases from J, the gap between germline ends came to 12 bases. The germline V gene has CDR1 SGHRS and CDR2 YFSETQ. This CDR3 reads CASSLMVPSTDTQYF. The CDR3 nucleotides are TGCGCCAGCAGCTTAATGGTTCCTTCCACAGATACGCAGTATTTT.

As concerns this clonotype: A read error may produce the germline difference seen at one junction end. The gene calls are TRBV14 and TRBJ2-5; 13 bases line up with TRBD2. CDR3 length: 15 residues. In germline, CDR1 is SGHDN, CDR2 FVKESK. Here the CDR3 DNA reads TGTGCCAGCAGCCCGCGACTAGCGGGAGGAGAGACCCGGTACTTC. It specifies CASSPRLAGGETRYF.

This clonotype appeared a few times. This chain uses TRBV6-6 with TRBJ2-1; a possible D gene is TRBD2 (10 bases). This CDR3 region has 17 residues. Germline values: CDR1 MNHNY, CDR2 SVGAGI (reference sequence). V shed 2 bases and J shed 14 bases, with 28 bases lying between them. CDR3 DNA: TGTGCCAGCAGTTACACCGACAGGGGGGCTAGCGGGAGCAGGGAGTTCTTC. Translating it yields CASSYTDRGASGSREFF.

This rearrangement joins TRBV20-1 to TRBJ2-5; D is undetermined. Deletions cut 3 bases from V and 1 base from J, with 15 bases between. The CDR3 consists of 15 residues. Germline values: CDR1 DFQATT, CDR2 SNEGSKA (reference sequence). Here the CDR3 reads CSASPPSRVQETQYF. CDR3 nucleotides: TGCAGTGCTAGTCCTCCCAGTAGGGTCCAAGAGACCCAGTACTTC.

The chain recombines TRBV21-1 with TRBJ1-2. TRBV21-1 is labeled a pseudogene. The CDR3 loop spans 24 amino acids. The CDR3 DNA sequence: TGTGCCAGCAGCAAAACCTGCCCAGAAGCCAATCTCAAAGCCGACCCACCTTATAACTATGGCTACACCTTC. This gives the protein CASSKTCPEANLKADPPYNYGYTF.

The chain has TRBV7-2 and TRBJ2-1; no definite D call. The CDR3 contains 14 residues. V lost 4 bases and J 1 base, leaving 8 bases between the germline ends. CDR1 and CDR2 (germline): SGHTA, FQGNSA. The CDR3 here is CASSSESSYNEQFF. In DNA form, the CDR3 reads TGTGCCAGCAGCTCTGAGAGTTCCTACAATGAGCAGTTCTTC.

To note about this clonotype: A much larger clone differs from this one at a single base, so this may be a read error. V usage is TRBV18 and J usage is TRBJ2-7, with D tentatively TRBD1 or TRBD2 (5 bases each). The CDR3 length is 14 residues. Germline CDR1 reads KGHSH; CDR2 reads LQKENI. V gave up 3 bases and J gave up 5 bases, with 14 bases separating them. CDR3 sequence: CASSPNSRGDEQYF. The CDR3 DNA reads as TGTGCCAGCTCACCTAATTCCCGGGGCGACGAGCAGTACTTC.

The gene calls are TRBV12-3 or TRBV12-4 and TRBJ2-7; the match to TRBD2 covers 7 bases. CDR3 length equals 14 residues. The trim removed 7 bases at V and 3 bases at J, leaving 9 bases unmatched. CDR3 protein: CASTRSGLVYEQYF. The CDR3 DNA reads TGTGCCAGCACTCGTAGCGGGTTGGTCTACGAGCAGTACTTC.

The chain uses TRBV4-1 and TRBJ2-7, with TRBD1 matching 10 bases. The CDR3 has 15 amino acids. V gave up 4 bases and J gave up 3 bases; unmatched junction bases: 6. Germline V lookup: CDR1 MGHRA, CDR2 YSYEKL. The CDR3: CASSPGTGALYEQYF. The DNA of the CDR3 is TGCGCCAGCAGCCCAGGGACAGGGGCTCTCTACGAGCAGTACTTC.

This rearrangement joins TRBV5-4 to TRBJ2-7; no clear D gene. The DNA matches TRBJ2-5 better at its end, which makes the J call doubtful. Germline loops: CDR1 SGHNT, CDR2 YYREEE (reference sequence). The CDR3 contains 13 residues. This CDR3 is CASSFHNKETQYF. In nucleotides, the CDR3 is TGTGCCAGCAGCTTCCATAACAAAGAGACCCAGTACTTC.

The DNA of the CDR3 is TGTGCCACCAGTGATTTCGGGACAGACTCCTACAATGAGCAGTTCTTC. Encoded protein: CATSDFGTDSYNEQFF. The chain joins TRBV24-1 to TRBJ2-1; 7 positions agree with TRBD1. The CDR3 loop spans 16 amino acids. V shed 1 base and J 0 bases; nucleotides not matched to a gene: 2. Germline CDR1 KGHDR, CDR2 SFDVKD.

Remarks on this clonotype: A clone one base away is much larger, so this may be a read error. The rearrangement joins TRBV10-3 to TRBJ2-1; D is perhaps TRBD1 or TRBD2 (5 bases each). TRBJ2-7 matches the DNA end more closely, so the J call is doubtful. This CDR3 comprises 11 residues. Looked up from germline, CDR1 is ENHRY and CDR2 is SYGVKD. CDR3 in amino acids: CAIGGTYKQYF. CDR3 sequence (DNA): TGTGCCATCGGGGGTACCTACAAGCAGTACTTC.

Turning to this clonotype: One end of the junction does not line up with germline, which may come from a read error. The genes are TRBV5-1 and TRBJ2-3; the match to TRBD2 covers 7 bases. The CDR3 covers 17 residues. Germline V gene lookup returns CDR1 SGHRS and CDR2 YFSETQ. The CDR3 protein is CASCLALGDYATDTQYF. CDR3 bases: TGCGCCAGCTGCTTGGCCTTAGGGGACTACGCGACAGATACGCAGTATTTT.

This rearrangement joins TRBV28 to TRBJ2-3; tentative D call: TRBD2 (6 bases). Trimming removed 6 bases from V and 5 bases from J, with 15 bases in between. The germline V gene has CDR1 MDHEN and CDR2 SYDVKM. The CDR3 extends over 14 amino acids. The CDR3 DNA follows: TGTGCCAGCAGGGTGTGGGGGGAGAAAGATACGCAGTATTTT. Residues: CASRVWGEKDTQYF.

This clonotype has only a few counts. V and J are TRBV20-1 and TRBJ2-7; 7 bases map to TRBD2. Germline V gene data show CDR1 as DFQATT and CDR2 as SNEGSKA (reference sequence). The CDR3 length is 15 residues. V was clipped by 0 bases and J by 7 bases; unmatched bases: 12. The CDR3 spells CSARDPGGGLWEQYF. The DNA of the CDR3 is TGCAGTGCTAGAGACCCGGGAGGAGGCTTGTGGGAGCAGTACTTC.

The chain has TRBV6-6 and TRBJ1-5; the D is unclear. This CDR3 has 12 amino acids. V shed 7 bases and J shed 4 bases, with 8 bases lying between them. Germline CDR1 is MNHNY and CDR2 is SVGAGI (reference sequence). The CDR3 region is CASTRANQPQHF. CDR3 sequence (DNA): TGTGCCAGCACAAGGGCAAATCAGCCCCAGCATTTT.

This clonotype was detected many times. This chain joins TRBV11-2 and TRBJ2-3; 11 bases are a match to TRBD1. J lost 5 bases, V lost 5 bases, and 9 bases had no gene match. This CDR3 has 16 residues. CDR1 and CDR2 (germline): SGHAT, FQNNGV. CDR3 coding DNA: TGTGCCAGCAGCCGAGGACAGGGGGCGCAGGGAGATACGCAGTATTTT. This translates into CASSRGQGAQGDTQYF.

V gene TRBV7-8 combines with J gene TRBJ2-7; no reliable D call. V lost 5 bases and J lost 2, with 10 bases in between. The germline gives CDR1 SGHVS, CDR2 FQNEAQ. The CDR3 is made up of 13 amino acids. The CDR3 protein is CASSQRRTYEQYF. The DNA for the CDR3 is TGTGCCAGCAGCCAGCGACGGACCTACGAGCAGTACTTC.

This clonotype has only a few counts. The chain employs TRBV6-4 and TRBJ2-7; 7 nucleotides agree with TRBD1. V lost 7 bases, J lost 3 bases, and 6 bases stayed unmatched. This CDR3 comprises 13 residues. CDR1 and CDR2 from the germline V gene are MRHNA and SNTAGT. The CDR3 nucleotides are TGTGCCAGCATTAACGGGACAGACTACGAGCAGTACTTC. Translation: CASINGTDYEQYF.

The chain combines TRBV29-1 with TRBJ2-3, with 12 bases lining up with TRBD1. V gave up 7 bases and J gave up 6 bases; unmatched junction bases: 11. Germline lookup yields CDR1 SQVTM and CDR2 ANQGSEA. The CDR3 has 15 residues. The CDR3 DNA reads TGCAGCGCTACTCCGGGACAGGGGGCTAAGGATACGCAGTATTTT. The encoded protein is CSATPGQGAKDTQYF.

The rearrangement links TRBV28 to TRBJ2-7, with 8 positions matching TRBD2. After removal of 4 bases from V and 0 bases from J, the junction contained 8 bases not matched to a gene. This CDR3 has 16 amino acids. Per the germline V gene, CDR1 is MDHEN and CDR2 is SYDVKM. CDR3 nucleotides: TGTGCCAGCAGTTCCCCTACGACTAGCGCCTCCTACGAGCAGTACTTC. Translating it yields CASSSPTTSASYEQYF. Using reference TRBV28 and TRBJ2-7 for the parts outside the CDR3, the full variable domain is DVKVTQSSRYLVKRTGEKVFLECVQDMDHENMFWYRQDPGLGLRLIYFSYDVKMKEKGDIPEGYSVSREKKERFSLILESASTNQTSMYLCASSSPTTSASYEQYFGPGTRLTVT.